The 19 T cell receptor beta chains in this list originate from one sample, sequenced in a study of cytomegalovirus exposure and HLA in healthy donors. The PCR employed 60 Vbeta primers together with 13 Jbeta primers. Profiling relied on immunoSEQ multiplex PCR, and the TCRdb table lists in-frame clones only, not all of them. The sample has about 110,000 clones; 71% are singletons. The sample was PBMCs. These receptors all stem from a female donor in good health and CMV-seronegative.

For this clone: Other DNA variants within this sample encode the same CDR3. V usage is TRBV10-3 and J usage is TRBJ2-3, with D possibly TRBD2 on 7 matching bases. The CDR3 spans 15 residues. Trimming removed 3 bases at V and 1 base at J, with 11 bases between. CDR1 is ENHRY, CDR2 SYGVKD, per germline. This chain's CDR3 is CAISDRGGGTDTQYF. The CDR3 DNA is TGTGCCATCAGTGATAGGGGGGGAGGCACAGATACGCAGTATTTT.

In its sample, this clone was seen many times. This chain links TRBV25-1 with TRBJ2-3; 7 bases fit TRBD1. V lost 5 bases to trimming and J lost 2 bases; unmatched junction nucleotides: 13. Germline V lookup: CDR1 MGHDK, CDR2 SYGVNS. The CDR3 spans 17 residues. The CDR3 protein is CASSLKPGTADTDTQYF. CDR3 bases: TGTGCCAGCAGTCTTAAACCCGGGACAGCCGACACAGATACGCAGTATTTT.

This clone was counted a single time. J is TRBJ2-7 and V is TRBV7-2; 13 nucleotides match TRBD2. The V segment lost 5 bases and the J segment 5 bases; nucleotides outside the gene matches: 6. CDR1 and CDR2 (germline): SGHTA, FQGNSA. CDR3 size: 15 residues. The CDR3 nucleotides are TGTGCCAGCAGCCCCGGACTAGCGGGAGTTCACGAGCAGTACTTC. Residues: CASSPGLAGVHEQYF.

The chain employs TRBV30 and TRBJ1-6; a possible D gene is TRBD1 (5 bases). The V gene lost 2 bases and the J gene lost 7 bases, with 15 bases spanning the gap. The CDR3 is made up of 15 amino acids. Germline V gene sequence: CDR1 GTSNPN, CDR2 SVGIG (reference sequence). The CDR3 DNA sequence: TGTGCCTGGAGTTTCCGTGGGGCTCGCAATTCACCCCTCCACTTT. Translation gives CAWSFRGARNSPLHF.

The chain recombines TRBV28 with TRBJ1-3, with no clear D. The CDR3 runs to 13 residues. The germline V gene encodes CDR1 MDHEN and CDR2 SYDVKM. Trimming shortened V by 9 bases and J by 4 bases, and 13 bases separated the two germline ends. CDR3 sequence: CASVLADGNTIYF. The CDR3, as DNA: TGTGCCAGTGTCTTAGCCGACGGAAACACCATATATTTT.

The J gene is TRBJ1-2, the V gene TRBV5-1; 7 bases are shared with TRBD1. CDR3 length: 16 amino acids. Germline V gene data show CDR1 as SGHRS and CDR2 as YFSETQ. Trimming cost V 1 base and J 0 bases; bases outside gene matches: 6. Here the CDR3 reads CASSLWGDSANYGYTF. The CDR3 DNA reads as TGCGCCAGCAGCTTGTGGGGGGACAGTGCTAACTATGGCTACACCTTC. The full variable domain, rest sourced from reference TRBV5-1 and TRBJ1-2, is KAGVTQTPRYLIKTRGQQVTLSCSPISGHRSVSWYQQTPGQGLQFLFEYFSETQRNKGNFPGRFSGRQFSNSRSEMNVSTLELGDSALYLCASSLWGDSANYGYTFGSGTRLTVV.

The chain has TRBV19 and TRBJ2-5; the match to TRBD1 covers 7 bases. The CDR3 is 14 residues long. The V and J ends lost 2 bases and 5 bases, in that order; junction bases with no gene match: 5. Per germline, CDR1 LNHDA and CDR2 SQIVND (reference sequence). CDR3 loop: CASSINTGVETQYF. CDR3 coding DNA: TGTGCCAGTAGTATAAATACAGGGGTCGAGACCCAGTACTTC.

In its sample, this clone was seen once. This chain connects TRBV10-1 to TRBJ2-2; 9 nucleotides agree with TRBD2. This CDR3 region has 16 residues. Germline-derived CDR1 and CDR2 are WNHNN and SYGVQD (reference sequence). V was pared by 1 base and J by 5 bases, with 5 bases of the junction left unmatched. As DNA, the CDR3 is TGCGCCAGCAGTGAGTTAGCGGGAGATGTAACCGGGGAGCTGTTTTTT. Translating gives CASSELAGDVTGELFF.

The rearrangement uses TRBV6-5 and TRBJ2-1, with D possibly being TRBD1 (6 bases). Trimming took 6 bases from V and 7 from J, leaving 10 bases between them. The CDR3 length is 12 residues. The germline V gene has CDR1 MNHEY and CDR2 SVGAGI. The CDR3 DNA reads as TGTGCCAGCAGACGCAGGGGAAATGAGCAGTTCTTC. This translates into CASRRRGNEQFF.

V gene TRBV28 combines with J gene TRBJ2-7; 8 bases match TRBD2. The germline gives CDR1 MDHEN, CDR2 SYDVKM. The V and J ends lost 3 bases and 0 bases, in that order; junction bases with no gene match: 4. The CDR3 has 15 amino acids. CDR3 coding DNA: TGTGCCAGCAGTTTTGGTCGGGGGGGCTCCTACGAGCAGTACTTC. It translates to CASSFGRGGSYEQYF.

The CDR3 region is CASSLARDSLGGYTF. DNA of the CDR3: TGTGCCAGCAGTCTGGCCCGGGATTCCCTGGGGGGCTACACCTTC. V gene TRBV2 combines with J gene TRBJ1-2; D unresolved. Trimming removed 5 bases at V and 8 bases at J, with 21 bases between. The CDR3 covers 15 residues. Looked up from germline, CDR1 is SNHLY and CDR2 is FYNNEI.

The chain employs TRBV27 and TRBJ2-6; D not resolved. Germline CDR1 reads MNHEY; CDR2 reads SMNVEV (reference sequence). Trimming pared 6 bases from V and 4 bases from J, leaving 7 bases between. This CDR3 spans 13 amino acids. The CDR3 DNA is TGTGCCAGCAGGAGATCAGGGGCCAACGTCCTGACTTTC. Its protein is CASRRSGANVLTF.

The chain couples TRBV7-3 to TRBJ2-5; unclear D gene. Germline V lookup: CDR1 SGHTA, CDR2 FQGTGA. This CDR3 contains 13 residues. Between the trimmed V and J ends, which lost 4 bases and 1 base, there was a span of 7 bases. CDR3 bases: TGTGCCAGCAGCTCTGGGCCCCAAGAGACCCAGTACTTC. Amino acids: CASSSGPQETQYF.

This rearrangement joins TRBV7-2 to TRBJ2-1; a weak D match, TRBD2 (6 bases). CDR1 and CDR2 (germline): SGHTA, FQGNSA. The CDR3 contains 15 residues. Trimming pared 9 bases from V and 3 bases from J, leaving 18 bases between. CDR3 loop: CASRGSGVSYNEQFF. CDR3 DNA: TGTGCCAGTCGGGGTTCGGGAGTCAGCTACAATGAGCAGTTCTTC.

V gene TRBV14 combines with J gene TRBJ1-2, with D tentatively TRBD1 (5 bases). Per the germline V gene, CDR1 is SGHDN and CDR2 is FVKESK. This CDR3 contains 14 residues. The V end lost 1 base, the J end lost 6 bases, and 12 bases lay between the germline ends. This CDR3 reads CASSQAGRVHGYTF. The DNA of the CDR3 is TGTGCCAGCAGCCAAGCGGGCAGGGTCCATGGCTACACCTTC.

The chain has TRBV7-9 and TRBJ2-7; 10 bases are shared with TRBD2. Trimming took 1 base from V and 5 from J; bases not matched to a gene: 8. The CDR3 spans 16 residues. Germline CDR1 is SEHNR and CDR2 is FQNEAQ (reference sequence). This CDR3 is CASSLVGLAGDHEQYF. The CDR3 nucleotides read TGTGCCAGCAGCTTAGTTGGCCTAGCGGGAGACCACGAGCAGTACTTC. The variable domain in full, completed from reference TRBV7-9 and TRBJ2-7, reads DTGVSQNPRHKITKRGQNVTFRCDPISEHNRLYWYRQTLGQGPEFLTYFQNEAQLEKSRLLSDRFSAERPKGSFSTLEIQRTEQGDSAMYLCASSLVGLAGDHEQYFGPGTRLTVT.

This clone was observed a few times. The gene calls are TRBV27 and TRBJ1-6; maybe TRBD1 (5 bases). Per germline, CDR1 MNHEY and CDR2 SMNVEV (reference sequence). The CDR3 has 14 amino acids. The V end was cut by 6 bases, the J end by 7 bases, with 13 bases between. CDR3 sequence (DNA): TGTGCCAGCAGCCAAGACAGTAAGAATTCACCCCTCCACTTT. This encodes CASSQDSKNSPLHF.

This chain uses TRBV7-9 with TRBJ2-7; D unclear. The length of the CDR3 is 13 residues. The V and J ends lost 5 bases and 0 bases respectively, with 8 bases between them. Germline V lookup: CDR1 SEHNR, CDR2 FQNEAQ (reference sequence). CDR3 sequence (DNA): TGTGCCAGCAGCCCCTCTTCCTCCTACGAGCAGTACTTC. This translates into CASSPSSSYEQYF.

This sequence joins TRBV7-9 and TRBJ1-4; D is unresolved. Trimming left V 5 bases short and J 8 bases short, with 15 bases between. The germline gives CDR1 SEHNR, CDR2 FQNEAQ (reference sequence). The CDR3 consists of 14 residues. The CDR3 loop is CASSHSNTGEKLFF. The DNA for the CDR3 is TGTGCCAGCAGCCATTCCAACACGGGGGAAAAACTGTTTTTT. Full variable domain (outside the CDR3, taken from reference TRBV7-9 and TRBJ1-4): DTGVSQNPRHKITKRGQNVTFRCDPISEHNRLYWYRQTLGQGPEFLTYFQNEAQLEKSRLLSDRFSAERPKGSFSTLEIQRTEQGDSAMYLCASSHSNTGEKLFFGSGTQLSVL.